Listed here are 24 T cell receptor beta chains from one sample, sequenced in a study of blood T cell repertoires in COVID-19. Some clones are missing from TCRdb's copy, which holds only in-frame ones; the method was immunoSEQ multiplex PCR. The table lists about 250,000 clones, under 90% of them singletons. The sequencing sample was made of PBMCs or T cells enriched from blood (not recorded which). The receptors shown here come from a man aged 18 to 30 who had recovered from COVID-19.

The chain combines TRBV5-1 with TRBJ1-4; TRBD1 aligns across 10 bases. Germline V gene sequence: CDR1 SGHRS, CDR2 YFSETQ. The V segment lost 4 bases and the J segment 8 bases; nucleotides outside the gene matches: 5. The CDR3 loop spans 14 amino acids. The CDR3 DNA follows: TGCGCCAGCAGCAAGGGACAGGGGAACGAAAAACTGTTTTTT. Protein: CASSKGQGNEKLFF.

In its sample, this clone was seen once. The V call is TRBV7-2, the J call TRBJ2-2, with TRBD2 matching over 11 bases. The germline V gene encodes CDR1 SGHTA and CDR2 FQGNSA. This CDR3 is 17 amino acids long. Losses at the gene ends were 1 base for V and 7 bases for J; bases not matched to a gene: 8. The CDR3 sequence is CASSLGGLAGGIGELFF. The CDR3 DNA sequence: TGTGCCAGCAGCTTAGGAGGGCTAGCGGGGGGAATCGGGGAGCTGTTTTTT.

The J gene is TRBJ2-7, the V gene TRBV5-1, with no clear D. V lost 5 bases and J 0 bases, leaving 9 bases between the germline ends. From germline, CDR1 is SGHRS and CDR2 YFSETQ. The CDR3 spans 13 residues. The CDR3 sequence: CASRAASSYEQYF. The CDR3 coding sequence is TGCGCCAGCAGGGCAGCGAGCTCCTACGAGCAGTACTTC.

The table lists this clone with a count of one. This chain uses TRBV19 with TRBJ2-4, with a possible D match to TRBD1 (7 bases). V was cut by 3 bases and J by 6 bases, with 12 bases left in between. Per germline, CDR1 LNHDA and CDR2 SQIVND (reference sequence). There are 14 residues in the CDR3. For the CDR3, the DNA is TGTGCCAGTAGTATTGCGCAGGGGGGAAACATTCAGTACTTC. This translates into CASSIAQGGNIQYF.

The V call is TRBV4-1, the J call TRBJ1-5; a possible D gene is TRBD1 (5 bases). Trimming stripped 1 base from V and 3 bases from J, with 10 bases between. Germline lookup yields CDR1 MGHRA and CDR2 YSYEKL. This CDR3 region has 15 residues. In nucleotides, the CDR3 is TGCGCCAGCAGCCAAGGGGGGGTTAACAATCAGCCCCAGCATTTT. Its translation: CASSQGGVNNQPQHF.

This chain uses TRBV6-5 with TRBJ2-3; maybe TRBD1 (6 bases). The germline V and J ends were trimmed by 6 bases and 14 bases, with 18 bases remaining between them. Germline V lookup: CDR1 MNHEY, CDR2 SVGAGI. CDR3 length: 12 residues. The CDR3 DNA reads TGTGCCAGCAGGGTACAGGGACGAGCTTCGTATTTT. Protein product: CASRVQGRASYF.

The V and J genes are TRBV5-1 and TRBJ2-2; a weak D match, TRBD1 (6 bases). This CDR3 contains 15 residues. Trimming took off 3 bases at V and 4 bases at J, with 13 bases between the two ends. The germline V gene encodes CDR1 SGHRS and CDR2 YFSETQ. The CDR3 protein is CASSSRTVSTGELFF. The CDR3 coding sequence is TGCGCCAGCAGCTCCCGGACAGTGAGCACCGGGGAGCTGTTTTTT.

CDR3 nucleotide sequence: TGTGCCAGCAGCGTAAATCCCGGGACAGCGGATGAAAAACTGTTTTTT. It codes for CASSVNPGTADEKLFF. The V call is TRBV9, the J call TRBJ1-4; 7 nucleotides align to TRBD1. In germline, CDR1 is SGDLS, CDR2 YYNGEE. Trimming at V came to 1 base and at J to 6 bases, leaving 9 bases not matched to a gene. This CDR3 comprises 16 residues.

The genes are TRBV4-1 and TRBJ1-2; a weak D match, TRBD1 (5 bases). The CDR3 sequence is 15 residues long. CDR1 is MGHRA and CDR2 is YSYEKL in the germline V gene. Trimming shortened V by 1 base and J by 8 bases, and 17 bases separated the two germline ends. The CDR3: CASSQVSGGKHGYTF. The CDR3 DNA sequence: TGCGCCAGCAGCCAAGTTTCGGGGGGTAAGCACGGCTACACCTTC.

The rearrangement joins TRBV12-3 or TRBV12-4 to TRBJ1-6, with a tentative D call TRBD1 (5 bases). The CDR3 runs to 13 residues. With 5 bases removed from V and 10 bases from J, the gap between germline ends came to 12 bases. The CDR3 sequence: CASSTRTKSPLHF. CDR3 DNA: TGTGCCAGCAGTACCCGGACAAAATCACCCCTCCACTTT.

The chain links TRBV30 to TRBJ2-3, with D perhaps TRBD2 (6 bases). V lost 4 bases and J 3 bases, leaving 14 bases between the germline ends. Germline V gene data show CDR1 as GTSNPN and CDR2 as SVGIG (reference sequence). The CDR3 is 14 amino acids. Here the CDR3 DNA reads TGTGCCTGGATGTCGTGGGAGGTAACAGATACGCAGTATTTT. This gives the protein CAWMSWEVTDTQYF. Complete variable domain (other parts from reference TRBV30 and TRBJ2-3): SQTIHQWPATLVQPVGSPLSLECTVEGTSNPNLYWYRQAAGRGLQLLFYSVGIGQISSEVPQNLSASRPQDRQFILSSKKLLLSDSGFYLCAWMSWEVTDTQYFGPGTRLTVL.

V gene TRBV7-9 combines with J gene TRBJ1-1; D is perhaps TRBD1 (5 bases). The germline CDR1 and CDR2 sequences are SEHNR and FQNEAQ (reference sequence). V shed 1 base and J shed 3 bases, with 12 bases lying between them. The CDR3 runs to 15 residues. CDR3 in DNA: TGTGCCAGCAGCTTAGGGCAGGGTATGTACACTGAAGCTTTCTTT. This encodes CASSLGQGMYTEAFF. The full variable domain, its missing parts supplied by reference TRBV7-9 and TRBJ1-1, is DTGVSQNPRHKITKRGQNVTFRCDPISEHNRLYWYRQTLGQGPEFLTYFQNEAQLEKSRLLSDRFSAERPKGSFSTLEIQRTEQGDSAMYLCASSLGQGMYTEAFFGQGTRLTVV.

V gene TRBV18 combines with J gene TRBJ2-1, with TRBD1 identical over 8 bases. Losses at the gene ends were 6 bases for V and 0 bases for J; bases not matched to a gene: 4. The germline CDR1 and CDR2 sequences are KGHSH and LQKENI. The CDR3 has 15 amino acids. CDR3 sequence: CASSRDRISYNEQFF. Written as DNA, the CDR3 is TGTGCCAGCTCTAGGGACAGGATCTCCTACAATGAGCAGTTCTTC.

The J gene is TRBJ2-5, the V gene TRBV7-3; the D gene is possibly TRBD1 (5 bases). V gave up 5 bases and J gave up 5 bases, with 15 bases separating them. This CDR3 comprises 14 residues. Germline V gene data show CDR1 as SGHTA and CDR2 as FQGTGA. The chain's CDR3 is CASSKDGQTETQYF. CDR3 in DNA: TGTGCCAGCAGCAAAGATGGACAAACGGAGACCCAGTACTTC.

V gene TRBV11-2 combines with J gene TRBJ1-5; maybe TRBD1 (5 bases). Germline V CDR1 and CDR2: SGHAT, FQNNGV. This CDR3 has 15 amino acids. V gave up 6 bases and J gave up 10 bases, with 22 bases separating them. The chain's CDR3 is CASRQKRAGGEPQHF. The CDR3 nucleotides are TGTGCCAGCAGGCAAAAGCGTGCCGGGGGGGAACCCCAGCATTTT.

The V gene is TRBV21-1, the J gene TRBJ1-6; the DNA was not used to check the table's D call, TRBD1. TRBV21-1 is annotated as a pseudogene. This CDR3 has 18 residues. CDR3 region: CASSKGDRTHPYNSPLHF. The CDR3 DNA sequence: TGTGCCAGCAGCAAAGGGGACAGGACACACCCCTATAATTCACCCCTCCACTTT.

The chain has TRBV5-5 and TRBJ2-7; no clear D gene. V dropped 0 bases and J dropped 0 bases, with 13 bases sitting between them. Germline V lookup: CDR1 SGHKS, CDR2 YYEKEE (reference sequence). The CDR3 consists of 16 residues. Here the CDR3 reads CASSLGLESGSYEQYF. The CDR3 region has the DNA TGTGCCAGCAGCTTGGGCCTAGAGTCCGGCTCCTACGAGCAGTACTTC.

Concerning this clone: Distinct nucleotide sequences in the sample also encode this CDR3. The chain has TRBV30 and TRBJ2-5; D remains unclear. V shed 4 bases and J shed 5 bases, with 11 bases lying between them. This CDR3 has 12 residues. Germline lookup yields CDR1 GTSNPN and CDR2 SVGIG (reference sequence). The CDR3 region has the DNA TGTGCCTGGACCCGGGTCGGCGAGACCCAGTACTTC. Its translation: CAWTRVGETQYF.

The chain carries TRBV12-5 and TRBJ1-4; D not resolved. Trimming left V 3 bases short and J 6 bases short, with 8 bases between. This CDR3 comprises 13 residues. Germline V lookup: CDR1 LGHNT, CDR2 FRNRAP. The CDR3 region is CASGFIGDEKLFF. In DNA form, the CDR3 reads TGTGCTAGTGGTTTCATTGGAGATGAAAAACTGTTTTTT. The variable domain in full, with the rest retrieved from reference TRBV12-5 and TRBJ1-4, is DARVTQTPRHKVTEMGQEVTMRCQPILGHNTVFWYRQTMMQGLELLAYFRNRAPLDDSGMPKDRFSAEMPDATLATLKIQPSEPRDSAVYFCASGFIGDEKLFFGSGTQLSVL.

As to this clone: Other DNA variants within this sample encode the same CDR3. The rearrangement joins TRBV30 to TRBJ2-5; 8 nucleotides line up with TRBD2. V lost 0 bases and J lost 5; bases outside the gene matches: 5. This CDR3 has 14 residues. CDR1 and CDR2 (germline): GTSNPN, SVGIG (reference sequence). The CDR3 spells CAWSVTGGRETQYF. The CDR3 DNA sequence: TGTGCCTGGAGTGTGACCGGCGGGAGGGAGACCCAGTACTTC.

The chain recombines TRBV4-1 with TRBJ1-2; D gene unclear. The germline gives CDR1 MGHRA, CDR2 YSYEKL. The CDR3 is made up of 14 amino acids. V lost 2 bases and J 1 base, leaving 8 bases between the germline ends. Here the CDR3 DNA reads TGCGCCAGCAGCCAAACCGGGAATAACTATGGCTACACCTTC. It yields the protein CASSQTGNNYGYTF.

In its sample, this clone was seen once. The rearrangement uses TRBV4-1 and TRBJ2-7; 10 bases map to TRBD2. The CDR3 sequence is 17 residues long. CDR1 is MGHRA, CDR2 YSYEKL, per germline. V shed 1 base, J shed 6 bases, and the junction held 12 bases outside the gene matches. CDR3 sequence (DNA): TGCGCCAGCAGCCAAGGGGGGACTAGCGCCTGGTGGAGCGAGCAGTACTTC. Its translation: CASSQGGTSAWWSEQYF.

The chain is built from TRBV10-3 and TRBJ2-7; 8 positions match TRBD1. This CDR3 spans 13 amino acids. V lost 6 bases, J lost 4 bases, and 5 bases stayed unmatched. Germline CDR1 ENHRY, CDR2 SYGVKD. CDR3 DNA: TGTGCCATCAGCTCCGGACAGGGTTACGAGCAGTACTTC. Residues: CAISSGQGYEQYF.

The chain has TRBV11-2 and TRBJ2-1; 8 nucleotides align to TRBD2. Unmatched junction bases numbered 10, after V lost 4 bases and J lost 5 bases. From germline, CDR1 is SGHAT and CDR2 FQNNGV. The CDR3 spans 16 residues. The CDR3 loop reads CASSSPRGLVNNEQFF. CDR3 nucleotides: TGTGCCAGCAGCTCCCCTAGGGGACTAGTAAACAATGAGCAGTTCTTC.